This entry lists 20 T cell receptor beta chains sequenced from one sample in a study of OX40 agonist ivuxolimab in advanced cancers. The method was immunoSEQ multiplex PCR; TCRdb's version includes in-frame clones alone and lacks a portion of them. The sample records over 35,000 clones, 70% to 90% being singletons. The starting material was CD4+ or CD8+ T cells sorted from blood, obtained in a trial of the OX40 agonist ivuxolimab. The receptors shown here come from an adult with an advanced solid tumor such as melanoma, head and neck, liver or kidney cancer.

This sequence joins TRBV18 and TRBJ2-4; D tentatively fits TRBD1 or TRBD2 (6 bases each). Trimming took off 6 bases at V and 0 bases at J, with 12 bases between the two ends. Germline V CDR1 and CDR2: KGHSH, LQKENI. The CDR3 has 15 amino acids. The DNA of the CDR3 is TGTGCCAGCTCCCCGGGGGCCCTAGCCAAAAACATTCAGTACTTC. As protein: CASSPGALAKNIQYF.

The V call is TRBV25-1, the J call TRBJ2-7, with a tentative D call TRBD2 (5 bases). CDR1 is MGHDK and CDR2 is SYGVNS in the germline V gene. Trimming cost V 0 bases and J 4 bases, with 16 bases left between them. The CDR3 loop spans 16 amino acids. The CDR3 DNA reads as TGTGCCAGCAGTGAATACAGGACTCACAGACTTTACGAGCAGTACTTC. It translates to CASSEYRTHRLYEQYF.

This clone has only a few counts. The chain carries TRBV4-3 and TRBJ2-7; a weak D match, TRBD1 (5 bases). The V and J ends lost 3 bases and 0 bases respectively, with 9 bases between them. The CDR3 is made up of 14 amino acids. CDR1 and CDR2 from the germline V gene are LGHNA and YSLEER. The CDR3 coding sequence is TGCGCCAGCAGCCACGACAGTAGCTCCTACGAGCAGTACTTC. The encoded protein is CASSHDSSSYEQYF.

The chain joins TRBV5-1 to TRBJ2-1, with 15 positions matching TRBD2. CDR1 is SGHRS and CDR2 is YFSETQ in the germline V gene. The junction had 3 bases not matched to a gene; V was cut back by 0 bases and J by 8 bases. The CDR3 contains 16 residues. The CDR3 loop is CASSLEGLAGGDEQFF. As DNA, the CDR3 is TGCGCCAGCAGCTTGGAGGGACTAGCGGGAGGCGATGAGCAGTTCTTC.

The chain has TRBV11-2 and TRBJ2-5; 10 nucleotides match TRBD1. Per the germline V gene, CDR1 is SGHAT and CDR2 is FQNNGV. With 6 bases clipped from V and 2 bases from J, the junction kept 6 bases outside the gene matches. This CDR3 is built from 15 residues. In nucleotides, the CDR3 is TGTGCCAGCAGAACGAGGACAGGGGGGCAAGAGACCCAGTACTTC. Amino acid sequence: CASRTRTGGQETQYF.

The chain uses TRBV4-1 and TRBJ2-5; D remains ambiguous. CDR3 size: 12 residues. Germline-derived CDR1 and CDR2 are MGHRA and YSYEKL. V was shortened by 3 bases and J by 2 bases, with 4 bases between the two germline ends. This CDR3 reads CASSHLQETQYF. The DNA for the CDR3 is TGCGCCAGCAGCCATTTACAAGAGACCCAGTACTTC.

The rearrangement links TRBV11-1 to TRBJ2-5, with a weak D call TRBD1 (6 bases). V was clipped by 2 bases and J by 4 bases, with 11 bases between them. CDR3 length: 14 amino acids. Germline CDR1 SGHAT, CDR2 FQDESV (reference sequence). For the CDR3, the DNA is TGTGCCAGCAGCTTACTATCAGGGGTAGAGACCCAGTACTTC. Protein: CASSLLSGVETQYF.

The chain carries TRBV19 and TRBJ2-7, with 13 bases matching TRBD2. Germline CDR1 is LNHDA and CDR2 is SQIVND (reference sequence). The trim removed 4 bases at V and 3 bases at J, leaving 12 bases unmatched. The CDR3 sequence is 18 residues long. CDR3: CASSSGLAGASFLYEQYF. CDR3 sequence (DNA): TGTGCCAGTAGTAGCGGACTAGCGGGGGCCTCCTTCCTCTACGAGCAGTACTTC.

CDR3 DNA: TGTGCCAGCAGCGAAGGGGGGCTCGGGGGAGATACGCAGTATTTT. Amino acid sequence: CASSEGGLGGDTQYF. This chain uses TRBV9 with TRBJ2-3; possibly TRBD1 or TRBD2 for D (6 bases each). Germline V gene sequence: CDR1 SGDLS, CDR2 YYNGEE. This CDR3 region has 15 residues. Trimming stripped 3 bases from V and 5 bases from J, with 16 bases between. The full variable domain, rest sourced from reference TRBV9 and TRBJ2-3, is DSGVTQTPKHLITATGQRVTLRCSPRSGDLSVYWYQQSLDQGLQFLIQYYNGEERAKGNILERFSAQQFPDLHSELNLSSLELGDSALYFCASSEGGLGGDTQYFGPGTRLTVL.

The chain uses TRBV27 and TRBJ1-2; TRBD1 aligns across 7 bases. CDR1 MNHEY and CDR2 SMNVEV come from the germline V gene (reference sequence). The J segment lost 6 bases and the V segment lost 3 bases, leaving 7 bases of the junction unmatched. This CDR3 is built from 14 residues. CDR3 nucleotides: TGTGCCAGCAGTTTTACAGGGGTGAGCGATGGCTACACCTTC. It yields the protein CASSFTGVSDGYTF.

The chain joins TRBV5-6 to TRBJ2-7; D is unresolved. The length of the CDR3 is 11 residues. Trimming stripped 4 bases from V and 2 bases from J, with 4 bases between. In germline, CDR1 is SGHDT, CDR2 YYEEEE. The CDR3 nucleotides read TGTGCCAGCAGCCTCACCTACGAGCAGTACTTC. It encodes CASSLTYEQYF.

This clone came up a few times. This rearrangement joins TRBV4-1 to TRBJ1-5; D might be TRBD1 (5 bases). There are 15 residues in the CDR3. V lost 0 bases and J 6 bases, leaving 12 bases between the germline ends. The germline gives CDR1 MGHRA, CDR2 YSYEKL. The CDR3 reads CASSQESGYFQPQHF. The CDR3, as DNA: TGCGCCAGCAGCCAAGAGTCAGGGTACTTTCAGCCCCAGCATTTT.

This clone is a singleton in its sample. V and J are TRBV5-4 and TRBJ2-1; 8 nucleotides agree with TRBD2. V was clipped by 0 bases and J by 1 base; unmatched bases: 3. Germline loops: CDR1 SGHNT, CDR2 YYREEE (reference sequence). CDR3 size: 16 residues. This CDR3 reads CASSLAGGPSYNEQFF. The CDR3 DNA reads TGTGCCAGCAGCTTGGCGGGGGGGCCTTCCTACAATGAGCAGTTCTTC.

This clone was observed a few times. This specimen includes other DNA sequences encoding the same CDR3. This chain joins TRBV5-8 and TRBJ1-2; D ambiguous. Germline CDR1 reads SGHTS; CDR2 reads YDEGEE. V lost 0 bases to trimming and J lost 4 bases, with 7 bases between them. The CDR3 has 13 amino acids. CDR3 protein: CASSLGQIYGYTF. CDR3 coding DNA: TGTGCCAGCAGCTTGGGGCAGATCTATGGCTACACCTTC.

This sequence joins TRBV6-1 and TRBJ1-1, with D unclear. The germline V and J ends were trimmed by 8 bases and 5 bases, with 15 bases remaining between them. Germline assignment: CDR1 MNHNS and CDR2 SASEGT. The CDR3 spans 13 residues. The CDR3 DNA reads TGTGCCAGCCGTAAGGGAACTTCGACTGAAGCTTTCTTT. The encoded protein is CASRKGTSTEAFF.

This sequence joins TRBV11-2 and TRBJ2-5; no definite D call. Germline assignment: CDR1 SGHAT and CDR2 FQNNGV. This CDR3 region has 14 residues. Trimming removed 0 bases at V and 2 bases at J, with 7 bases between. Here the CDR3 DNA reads TGTGCCAGCAGCTTAGAGGCCACACAAGAGACCCAGTACTTC. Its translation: CASSLEATQETQYF.

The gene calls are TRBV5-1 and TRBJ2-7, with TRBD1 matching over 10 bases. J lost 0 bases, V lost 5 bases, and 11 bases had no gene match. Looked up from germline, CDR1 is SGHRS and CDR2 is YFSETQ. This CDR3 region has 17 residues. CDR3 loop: CASSLSQTGGYSYEQYF. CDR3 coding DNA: TGCGCCAGCAGTTTAAGCCAGACAGGGGGCTACTCCTACGAGCAGTACTTC. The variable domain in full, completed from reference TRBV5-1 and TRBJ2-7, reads KAGVTQTPRYLIKTRGQQVTLSCSPISGHRSVSWYQQTPGQGLQFLFEYFSETQRNKGNFPGRFSGRQFSNSRSEMNVSTLELGDSALYLCASSLSQTGGYSYEQYFGPGTRLTVT.

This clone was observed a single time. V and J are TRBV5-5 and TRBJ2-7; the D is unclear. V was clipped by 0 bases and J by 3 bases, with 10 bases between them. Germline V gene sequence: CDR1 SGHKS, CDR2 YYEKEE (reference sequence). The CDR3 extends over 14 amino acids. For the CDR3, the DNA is TGTGCCAGCAGCTTGGAGGGTCTAGGCTACGAGCAGTACTTC. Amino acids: CASSLEGLGYEQYF.

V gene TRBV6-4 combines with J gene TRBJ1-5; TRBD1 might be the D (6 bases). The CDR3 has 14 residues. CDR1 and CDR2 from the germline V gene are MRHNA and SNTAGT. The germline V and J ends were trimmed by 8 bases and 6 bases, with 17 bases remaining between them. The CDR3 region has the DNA TGTGCCAGCTCCGGCAGGGGCGAAGGTCAGCCCCAGCATTTT. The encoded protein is CASSGRGEGQPQHF.

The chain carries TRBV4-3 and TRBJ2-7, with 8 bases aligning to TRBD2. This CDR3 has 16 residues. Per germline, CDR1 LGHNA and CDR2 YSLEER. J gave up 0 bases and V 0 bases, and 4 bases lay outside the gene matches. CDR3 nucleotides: TGCGCCAGCAGCCAAGACGACGGGGGGGCCTCCTACGAGCAGTACTTC. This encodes CASSQDDGGASYEQYF.